This record concerns one T cell receptor (beta chain) sequence. No antigen is known for it. Peripheral blood from each donor was collected in a volume of roughly 9.8 milliliters. This CDR3 contains 15 residues. V was cut by 2 bases and J by 5 bases, with 16 bases left in between. CDR1 MNHEY and CDR2 SMNVEV come from the germline V gene (reference sequence). This record comes from a study of blood T cells in healthy people across ages. The study's findings and limits: Both naive CD4+ cell counts and diversity were greater in long-lived donors than in aged donors.

Through a sample-barcoded 5' primer and a J-beta primer mix, a second PCR was run for roughly 6 to 12 cycles. TCRdb re-called the 5' RACE reads with MiXCR, one entry per CDR3 protein. The data hold about 1,000,000 distinct CDR3 sequences, with 45% observed a single time. V and J are TRBV27 and TRBJ2-7; the D call may be TRBD1 or TRBD2 (5 bases each). Sequencing was performed on blood. The TCR was taken from an older woman in good health. The CDR3 region has the DNA TGTGCCAGCAGTTTAATGGGGGTAGGGATCCACGAGCAGTACTTC. Translation gives CASSLMGVGIHEQYF.